This T cell receptor (beta chain) was found in a study of a mutant IDH1 vaccine in newly diagnosed glioma. Noted time point: week 23, last vaccination. Alongside topical imiquimod, each dose of vaccine comprised 300 ug of mutant IDH1 20-mer peptide. The germline V and J ends were trimmed by 1 base and 6 bases, with 14 bases remaining between them. The germline CDR1 and CDR2 sequences are MNHNS and SASEGT. CDR3 length: 15 amino acids. Notes on this clone: Its antigen is undetermined.

Whole-study results and caveats: Detectable vaccine-induced immune responses arose in around 95% of patients.

Profiling relied on immunoSEQ multiplex PCR, and the TCRdb table lists in-frame clones only, not all of them. There are roughly 43,000 clones in the sample; around 84% occur only once, and around 2.4% lies in the top ten. This specimen was PBMCs, taken from a glioma patient whose treatment included an IDH1 peptide vaccine. The sequence derives from a woman younger than 30 with glioma. Some clones in this sample may be carry-over from other donors' samples. The chain has TRBV6-1 and TRBJ2-3; D uncertain. As DNA, the CDR3 is TGTGCCAGCAGTGAAGACCCGTTGGGGTCGGATACGCAGTATTTT. Amino acids: CASSEDPLGSDTQYF.